This entry lists 20 T cell receptor beta chains sequenced from one sample in a study of blood T cell repertoires in COVID-19. The data were produced by immunoSEQ multiplex PCR, yet TCRdb's version contains in-frame clones alone and is incomplete. The sample contains approximately 190,000 clones, 86% of which appear only once. The specimen sequenced was peripheral blood. The receptors derive from a man at least 80 years old with acute or convalescent COVID-19.

The genes are TRBV7-9 and TRBJ1-2, with no clear D. V was clipped by 4 bases and J by 10 bases, with 16 bases between them. The germline CDR1 and CDR2 sequences are SEHNR and FQNEAQ (reference sequence). CDR3 length equals 13 residues. CDR3 nucleotide sequence: TGTGCCAGCAGCTCTACGGGGTTAAAGGACTACACCTTC. Protein product: CASSSTGLKDYTF. The full variable domain, its missing parts supplied by reference TRBV7-9 and TRBJ1-2, is DTGVSQNPRHKITKRGQNVTFRCDPISEHNRLYWYRQTLGQGPEFLTYFQNEAQLEKSRLLSDRFSAERPKGSFSTLEIQRTEQGDSAMYLCASSSTGLKDYTFGSGTRLTVV.

This rearrangement joins TRBV5-1 to TRBJ2-1; 8 bases agree with TRBD1. CDR1 is SGHRS and CDR2 is YFSETQ in the germline V gene. The V and J ends lost 5 bases and 2 bases, in that order; junction bases with no gene match: 6. The CDR3 runs 15 residues. This CDR3 is CASRPGTGAYNEQFF. In DNA form, the CDR3 reads TGCGCCAGCAGACCCGGGACAGGAGCCTACAATGAGCAGTTCTTC.

J is TRBJ1-6 and V is TRBV6-5, with TRBD1 identical over 8 bases. In germline, CDR1 is MNHEY, CDR2 SVGAGI. The CDR3 runs 13 residues. Trimming cost V 11 bases and J 9 bases; bases outside gene matches: 9. The chain's CDR3 is CALKDRGGSPLHF. The CDR3 bases are TGTGCCTTAAAAGACAGGGGTGGTTCACCCCTCCACTTT.

The chain carries TRBV27 and TRBJ2-4; 7 bases fit TRBD1. V was clipped by 2 bases and J by 6 bases; unmatched bases: 13. The CDR3 is 17 residues long. The germline V gene encodes CDR1 MNHEY and CDR2 SMNVEV (reference sequence). In nucleotides, the CDR3 is TGTGCCAGCAGTTTACTCCGAGACAGGGCCGTAGCAAACATTCAGTACTTC. The encoded protein is CASSLLRDRAVANIQYF.

This clone has more than one count but fewer than ten. This rearrangement joins TRBV7-2 to TRBJ1-1; D unresolved. Germline V gives CDR1 SGHTA, CDR2 FQGNSA. This CDR3 is built from 14 residues. V was shortened by 3 bases and J by 4 bases, with 12 bases between the two germline ends. The CDR3 loop reads CASSFSRGGTEAFF. As DNA, the CDR3 is TGTGCCAGCAGCTTCTCGCGGGGTGGCACTGAAGCTTTCTTT.

The table lists this clone with a count of one. V gene TRBV7-3 combines with J gene TRBJ2-7; 10 bases line up with TRBD1. CDR1 is SGHTA and CDR2 is FQGTGA in the germline V gene. V shed 6 bases and J 4 bases; nucleotides not matched to a gene: 9. This CDR3 comprises 15 residues. The CDR3 nucleotides are TGTGCCAGCAGTCAAGGGGACAGGGGATTTTACGAGCAGTACTTC. Protein: CASSQGDRGFYEQYF.

The V and J genes are TRBV2 and TRBJ1-4; D uncertain. CDR1 is SNHLY, CDR2 FYNNEI, per germline. This CDR3 comprises 16 residues. V lost 4 bases and J lost 3, with 15 bases in between. CDR3 in amino acids: CASSGSFGSANEKLFF. CDR3 nucleotide sequence: TGTGCCAGCAGTGGTTCGTTTGGCAGCGCTAATGAAAAACTGTTTTTT.

V and J are TRBV5-5 and TRBJ2-3; a possible D gene is TRBD1 (6 bases). CDR1 SGHKS and CDR2 YYEKEE come from the germline V gene (reference sequence). The CDR3 is 16 residues long. V lost 3 bases, J lost 3 bases, and 17 bases lay in between. The CDR3: CASSSIQGSRTDTQYF. The CDR3 DNA follows: TGTGCCAGCAGCTCCATCCAGGGGAGTCGGACAGATACGCAGTATTTT.

The V and J genes are TRBV18 and TRBJ2-3; D unresolved. Trimming took 6 bases from V and 0 from J, leaving 7 bases between them. The CDR3 is made up of 13 amino acids. Germline CDR1 KGHSH, CDR2 LQKENI. The CDR3 here is CASSSSSTDTQYF. The CDR3 nucleotides read TGTGCCAGCTCGTCCTCTAGCACAGATACGCAGTATTTT.

The chain links TRBV4-1 to TRBJ2-1; D perhaps matches TRBD2 (5 bases). Trimming cost V 1 base and J 6 bases, with 13 bases left between them. CDR1 MGHRA and CDR2 YSYEKL come from the germline V gene. The CDR3 length is 15 residues. CDR3 nucleotides: TGCGCCAGCAGCCAAGGGAGGCTAGCCGGCAATGAGCAGTTCTTC. This codes for CASSQGRLAGNEQFF.

V is TRBV5-1 and J is TRBJ2-1, with 11 bases that match TRBD2. J gave up 0 bases and V 4 bases, and 15 bases lay outside the gene matches. The CDR3 runs 20 residues. CDR1 is SGHRS, CDR2 YFSETQ, per germline. CDR3 sequence: CASSTPGLADLYYSYNEQFF. CDR3 nucleotides: TGCGCCAGCAGCACCCCGGGACTAGCGGACCTCTACTACTCCTACAATGAGCAGTTCTTC.

V usage is TRBV7-9 and J usage is TRBJ1-2; TRBD1 might be the D (5 bases). Per germline, CDR1 SEHNR and CDR2 FQNEAQ (reference sequence). V was trimmed by 5 bases and J by 4 bases, leaving 14 bases between them. The CDR3 is made up of 14 amino acids. The CDR3 DNA reads as TGTGCCAGCAGCCCCGGGACTGCCGCCTATGGCTACACCTTC. Protein sequence: CASSPGTAAYGYTF.

The CDR3 reads CAWRERDRGRRNTIYF. The CDR3, as DNA: TGTGCCTGGAGGGAGAGGGACAGGGGCCGGAGAAACACCATATATTTT. The chain is built from TRBV30 and TRBJ1-3, with 10 bases lining up with TRBD1. This CDR3 is 16 amino acids long. CDR1 is GTSNPN and CDR2 is SVGIG in the germline V gene (reference sequence). V lost 3 bases and J lost 5; bases outside the gene matches: 10.

The chain couples TRBV2 to TRBJ2-7, with D possibly matching TRBD1 (5 bases). This CDR3 is built from 17 residues. V lost 5 bases and J 0 bases, leaving 20 bases between the germline ends. Germline V gene data show CDR1 as SNHLY and CDR2 as FYNNEI. The CDR3 is CASSPRYRTDNSYEQYF. The CDR3 DNA is TGTGCCAGCAGTCCCCGCTACCGGACGGACAACTCCTACGAGCAGTACTTC. The entire variable domain, with the rest obtained from reference TRBV2 and TRBJ2-7, is as follows: EPEVTQTPSHQVTQMGQEVILRCVPISNHLYFYWYRQILGQKVEFLVSFYNNEISEKSEIFDDQFSVERPDGSNFTLKIRSTKLEDSAMYFCASSPRYRTDNSYEQYFGPGTRLTVT.

V is TRBV6-5 and J is TRBJ2-4, with unresolved D. The V gene lost 5 bases and the J gene lost 0 bases, with 8 bases spanning the gap. CDR3 length equals 14 residues. Germline-derived CDR1 and CDR2 are MNHEY and SVGAGI. Written as DNA, the CDR3 is TGTGCCAGCAGTATTTCTCTAGCCAAAAACATTCAGTACTTC. Its protein is CASSISLAKNIQYF.

The rearrangement joins TRBV18 to TRBJ2-3, with D perhaps TRBD2 (5 bases). Trimming shortened V by 6 bases and J by 2 bases, and 18 bases separated the two germline ends. CDR1 is KGHSH and CDR2 is LQKENI in the germline V gene. The CDR3 covers 16 residues. The CDR3 spells CASSPPRGSATDTQYF. DNA of the CDR3: TGTGCCAGCTCCCCTCCGAGAGGTAGCGCCACAGATACGCAGTATTTT.

The chain uses TRBV19 and TRBJ1-6, with 7 nucleotides matching TRBD1. With V trimmed by 4 bases and J by 6 bases, 6 bases remained unmatched. The germline gives CDR1 LNHDA, CDR2 SQIVND (reference sequence). CDR3 length: 15 amino acids. The CDR3 region has the DNA TGTGCCAGTAGTACACAGGGGACGATTAATTCACCCCTCCACTTT. Protein product: CASSTQGTINSPLHF.

This sequence joins TRBV6-1 and TRBJ2-5, with 9 bases fitting TRBD1. The CDR3 is 15 amino acids. With 2 bases clipped from V and 4 bases from J, the junction kept 5 bases outside the gene matches. Germline CDR1 MNHNS, CDR2 SASEGT. The CDR3: CASSERTGVRETQYF. CDR3 DNA sequence: TGTGCCAGCAGTGAAAGGACAGGGGTTAGAGAGACCCAGTACTTC.

The J gene is TRBJ1-5, the V gene TRBV18, with TRBD1 identical over 7 bases. Germline-derived CDR1 and CDR2 are KGHSH and LQKENI. The CDR3 is made up of 13 amino acids. Germline trimming cut 2 bases from V and 7 bases from J; bases unmatched to any gene: 2. CDR3 in DNA: TGTGCCAGCTCACCAGGGACAGACCAGCCCCAGCATTTT. Protein sequence: CASSPGTDQPQHF.

The chain joins TRBV4-1 to TRBJ2-2; D is ambiguous. CDR1 is MGHRA, CDR2 YSYEKL, per germline. The CDR3 is made up of 15 amino acids. Deletions cut 1 base from V and 0 bases from J, with 6 bases between. The DNA of the CDR3 is TGCGCCAGCAGCCAAGGATACTCGAACACCGGGGAGCTGTTTTTT. Protein: CASSQGYSNTGELFF.